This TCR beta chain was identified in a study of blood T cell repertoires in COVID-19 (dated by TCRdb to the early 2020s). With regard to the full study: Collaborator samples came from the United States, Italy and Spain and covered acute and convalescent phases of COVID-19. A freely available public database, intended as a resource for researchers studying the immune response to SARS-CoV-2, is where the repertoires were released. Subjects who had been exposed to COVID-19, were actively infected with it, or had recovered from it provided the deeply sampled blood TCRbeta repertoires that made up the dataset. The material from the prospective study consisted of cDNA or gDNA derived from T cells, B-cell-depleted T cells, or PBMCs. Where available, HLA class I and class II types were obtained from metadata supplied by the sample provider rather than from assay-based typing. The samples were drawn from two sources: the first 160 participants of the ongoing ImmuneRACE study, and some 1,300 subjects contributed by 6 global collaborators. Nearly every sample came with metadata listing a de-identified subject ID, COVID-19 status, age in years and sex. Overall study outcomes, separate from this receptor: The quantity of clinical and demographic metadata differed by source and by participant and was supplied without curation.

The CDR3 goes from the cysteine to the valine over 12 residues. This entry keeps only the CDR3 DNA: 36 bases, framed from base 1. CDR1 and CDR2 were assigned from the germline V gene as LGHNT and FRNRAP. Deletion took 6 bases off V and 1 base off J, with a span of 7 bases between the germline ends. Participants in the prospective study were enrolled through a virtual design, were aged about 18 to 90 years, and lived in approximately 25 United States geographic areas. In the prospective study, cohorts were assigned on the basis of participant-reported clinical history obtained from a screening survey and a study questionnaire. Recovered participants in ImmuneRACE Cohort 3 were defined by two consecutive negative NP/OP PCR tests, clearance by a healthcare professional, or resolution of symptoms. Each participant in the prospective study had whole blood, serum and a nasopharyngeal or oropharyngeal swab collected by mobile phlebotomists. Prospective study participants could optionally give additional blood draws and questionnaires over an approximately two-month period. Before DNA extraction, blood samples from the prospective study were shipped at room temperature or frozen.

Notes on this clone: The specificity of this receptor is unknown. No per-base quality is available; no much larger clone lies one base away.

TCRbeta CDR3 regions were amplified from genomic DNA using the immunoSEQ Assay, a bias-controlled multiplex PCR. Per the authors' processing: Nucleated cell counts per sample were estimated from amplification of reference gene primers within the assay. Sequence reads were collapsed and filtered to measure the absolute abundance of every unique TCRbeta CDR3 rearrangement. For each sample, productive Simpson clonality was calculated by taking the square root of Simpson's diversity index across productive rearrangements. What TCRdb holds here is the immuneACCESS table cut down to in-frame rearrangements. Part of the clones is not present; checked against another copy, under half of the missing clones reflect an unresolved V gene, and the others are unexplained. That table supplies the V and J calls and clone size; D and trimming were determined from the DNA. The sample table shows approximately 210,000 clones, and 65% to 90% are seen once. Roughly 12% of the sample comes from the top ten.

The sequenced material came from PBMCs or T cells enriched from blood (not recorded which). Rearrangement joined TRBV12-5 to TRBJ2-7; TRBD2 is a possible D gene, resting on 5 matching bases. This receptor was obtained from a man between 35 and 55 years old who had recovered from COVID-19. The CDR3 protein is CASGPGSYEQYV. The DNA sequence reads TGTGCTAGTGGCCCGGGGTCCTACGAGCAGTACGTC.